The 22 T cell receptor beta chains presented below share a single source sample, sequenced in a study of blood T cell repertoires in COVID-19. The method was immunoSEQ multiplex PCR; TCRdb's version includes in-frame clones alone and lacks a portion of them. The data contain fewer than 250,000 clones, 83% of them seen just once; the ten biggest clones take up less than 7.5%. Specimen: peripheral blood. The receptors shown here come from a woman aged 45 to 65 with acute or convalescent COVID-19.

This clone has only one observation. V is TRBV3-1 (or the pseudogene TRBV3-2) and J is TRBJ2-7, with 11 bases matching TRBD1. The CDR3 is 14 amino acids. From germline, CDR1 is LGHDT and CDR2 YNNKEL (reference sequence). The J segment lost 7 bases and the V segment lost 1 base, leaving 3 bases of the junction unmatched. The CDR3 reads CASSQGTGGREQYF. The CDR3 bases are TGTGCCAGCAGCCAAGGGACAGGGGGCAGGGAGCAGTACTTC.

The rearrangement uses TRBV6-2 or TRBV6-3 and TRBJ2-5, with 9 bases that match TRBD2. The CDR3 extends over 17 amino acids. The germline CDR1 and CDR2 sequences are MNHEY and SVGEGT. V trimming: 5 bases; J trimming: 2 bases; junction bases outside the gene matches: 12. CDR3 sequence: CASSKRPGAGGQETQYF. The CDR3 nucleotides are TGTGCCAGCAGTAAACGGCCAGGAGCGGGGGGACAAGAGACCCAGTACTTC.

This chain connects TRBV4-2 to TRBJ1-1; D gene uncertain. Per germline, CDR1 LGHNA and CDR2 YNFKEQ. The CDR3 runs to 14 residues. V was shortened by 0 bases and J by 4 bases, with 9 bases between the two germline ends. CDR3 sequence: CASSQDDFSTEAFF. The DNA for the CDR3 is TGTGCCAGCAGCCAAGATGATTTTAGCACTGAAGCTTTCTTT.

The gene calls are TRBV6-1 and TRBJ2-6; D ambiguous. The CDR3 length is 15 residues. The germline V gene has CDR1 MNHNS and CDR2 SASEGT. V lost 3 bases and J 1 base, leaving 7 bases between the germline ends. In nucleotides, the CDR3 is TGTGCCAGCAGTGATGTTTCTTCTGGGGCCAACGTCCTGACTTTC. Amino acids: CASSDVSSGANVLTF.

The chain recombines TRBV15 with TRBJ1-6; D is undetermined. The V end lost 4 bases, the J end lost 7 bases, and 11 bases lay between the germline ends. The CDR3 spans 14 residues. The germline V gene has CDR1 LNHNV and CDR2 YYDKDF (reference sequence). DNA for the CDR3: TGTGCCACCAGCACCCGACGGGAGAATTCACCCCTCCACTTT. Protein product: CATSTRRENSPLHF.

This chain's CDR3 is CASSYTRAGELFF. Here the CDR3 DNA reads TGTGCCAGTAGTTATACACGGGCCGGGGAGCTGTTTTTT. The chain uses TRBV19 and TRBJ2-2; D remains unclear. The V gene lost 5 bases and the J gene lost 6 bases, with 10 bases spanning the gap. Germline assignment: CDR1 LNHDA and CDR2 SQIVND (reference sequence). The CDR3 consists of 13 residues.

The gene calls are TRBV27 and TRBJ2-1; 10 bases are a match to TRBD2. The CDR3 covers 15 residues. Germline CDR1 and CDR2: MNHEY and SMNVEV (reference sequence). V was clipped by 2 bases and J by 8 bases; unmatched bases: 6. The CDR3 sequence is CASSLGSGGLYEQFF. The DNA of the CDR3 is TGTGCCAGCAGTTTAGGTAGCGGGGGGCTCTATGAGCAGTTCTTC.

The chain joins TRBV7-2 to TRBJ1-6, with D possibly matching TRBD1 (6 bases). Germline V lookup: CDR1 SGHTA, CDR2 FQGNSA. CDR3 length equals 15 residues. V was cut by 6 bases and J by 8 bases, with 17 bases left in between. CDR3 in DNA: TGTGCCAGCAGAAAACGGGGGGGGCTGGATTCACCCCTCCACTTT. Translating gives CASRKRGGLDSPLHF.

CDR3 bases: TGTGCCAGCAGTTTCTTGAGCTTGTACACCGGGGAGCTGTTTTTT. Protein sequence: CASSFLSLYTGELFF. V and J are TRBV28 and TRBJ2-2; unclear D gene. The CDR3 runs 15 residues. CDR1 is MDHEN and CDR2 is SYDVKM in the germline V gene. V lost 3 bases, J lost 3 bases, and 11 bases lay in between.

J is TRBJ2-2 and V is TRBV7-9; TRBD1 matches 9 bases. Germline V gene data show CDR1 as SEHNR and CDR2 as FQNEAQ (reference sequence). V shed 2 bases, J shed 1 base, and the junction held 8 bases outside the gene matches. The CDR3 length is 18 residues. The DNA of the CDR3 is TGTGCCAGCAGCTTATCAGAGACAGGGGGAAGGAACACCGGGGAGCTGTTTTTT. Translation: CASSLSETGGRNTGELFF. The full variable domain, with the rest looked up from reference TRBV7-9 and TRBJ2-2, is DTGVSQNPRHKITKRGQNVTFRCDPISEHNRLYWYRQTLGQGPEFLTYFQNEAQLEKSRLLSDRFSAERPKGSFSTLEIQRTEQGDSAMYLCASSLSETGGRNTGELFFGEGSRLTVL.

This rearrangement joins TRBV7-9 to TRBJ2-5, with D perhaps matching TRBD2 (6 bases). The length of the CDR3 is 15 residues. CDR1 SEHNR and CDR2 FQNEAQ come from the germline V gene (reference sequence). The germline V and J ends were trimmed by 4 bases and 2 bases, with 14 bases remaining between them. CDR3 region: CASSSVGTPQETQYF. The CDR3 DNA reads TGTGCCAGCAGCTCCGTTGGGACTCCACAAGAGACCCAGTACTTC. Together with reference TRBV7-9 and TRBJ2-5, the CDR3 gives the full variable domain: DTGVSQNPRHKITKRGQNVTFRCDPISEHNRLYWYRQTLGQGPEFLTYFQNEAQLEKSRLLSDRFSAERPKGSFSTLEIQRTEQGDSAMYLCASSSVGTPQETQYFGPGTRLLVL.

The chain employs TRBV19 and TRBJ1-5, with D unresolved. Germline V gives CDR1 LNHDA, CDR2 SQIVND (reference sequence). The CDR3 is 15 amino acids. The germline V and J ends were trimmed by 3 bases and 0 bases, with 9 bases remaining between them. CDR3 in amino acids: CASSMAHYSNQPQHF. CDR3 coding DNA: TGTGCCAGTAGTATGGCCCACTATAGCAATCAGCCCCAGCATTTT. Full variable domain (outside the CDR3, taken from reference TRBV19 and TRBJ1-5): DGGITQSPKYLFRKEGQNVTLSCEQNLNHDAMYWYRQDPGQGLRLIYYSQIVNDFQKGDIAEGYSVSREKKESFPLTVTSAQKNPTAFYLCASSMAHYSNQPQHFGDGTRLSIL.

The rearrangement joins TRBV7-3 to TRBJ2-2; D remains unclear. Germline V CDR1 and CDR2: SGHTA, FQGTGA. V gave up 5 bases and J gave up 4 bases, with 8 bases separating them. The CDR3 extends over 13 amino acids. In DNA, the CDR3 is TGTGCCAGCAGCCCCAGTACCACCGGGGAGCTGTTTTTT. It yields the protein CASSPSTTGELFF.

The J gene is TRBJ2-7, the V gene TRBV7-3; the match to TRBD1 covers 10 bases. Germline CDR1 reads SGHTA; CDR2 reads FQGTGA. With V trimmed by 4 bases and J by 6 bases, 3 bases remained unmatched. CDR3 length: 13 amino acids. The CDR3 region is CASSSGTGAEQYF. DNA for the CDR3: TGTGCCAGCAGCTCCGGGACAGGGGCCGAGCAGTACTTC. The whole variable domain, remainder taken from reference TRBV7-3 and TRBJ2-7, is GAGVSQTPSNKVTEKGKYVELRCDPISGHTALYWYRQSLGQGPEFLIYFQGTGAADDSGLPNDRFFAVRPEGSVSTLKIQRTERGDSAVYLCASSSGTGAEQYFGPGTRLTVT.

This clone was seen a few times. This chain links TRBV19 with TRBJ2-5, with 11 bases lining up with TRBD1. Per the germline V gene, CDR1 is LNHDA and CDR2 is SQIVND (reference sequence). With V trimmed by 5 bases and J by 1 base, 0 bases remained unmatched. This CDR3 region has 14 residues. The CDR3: CASSGTGGQETQYF. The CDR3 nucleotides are TGTGCCAGTAGTGGGACAGGGGGCCAAGAGACCCAGTACTTC.

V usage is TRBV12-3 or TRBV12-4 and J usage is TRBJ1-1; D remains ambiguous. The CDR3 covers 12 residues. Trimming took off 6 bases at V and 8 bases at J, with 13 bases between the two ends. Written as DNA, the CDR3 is TGTGCCAGCAGACGGAGGGTCGGAGAAGCTTTCTTT. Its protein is CASRRRVGEAFF.

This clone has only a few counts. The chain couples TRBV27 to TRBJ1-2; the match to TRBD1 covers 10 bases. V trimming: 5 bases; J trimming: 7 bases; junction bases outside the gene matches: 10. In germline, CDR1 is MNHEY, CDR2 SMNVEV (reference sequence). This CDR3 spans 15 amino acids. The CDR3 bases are TGTGCCAGCAGTCTGACAGGGGGCGCGAGGTTTGGCTACACCTTC. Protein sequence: CASSLTGGARFGYTF.

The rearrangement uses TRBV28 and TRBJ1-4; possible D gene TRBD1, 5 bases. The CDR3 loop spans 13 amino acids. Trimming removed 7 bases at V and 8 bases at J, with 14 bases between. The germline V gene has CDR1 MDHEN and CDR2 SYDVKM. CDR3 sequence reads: CASKGGVGEKLFF. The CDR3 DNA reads TGTGCCAGCAAGGGAGGGGTAGGAGAAAAACTGTTTTTT. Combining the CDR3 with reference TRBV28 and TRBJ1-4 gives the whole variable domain DVKVTQSSRYLVKRTGEKVFLECVQDMDHENMFWYRQDPGLGLRLIYFSYDVKMKEKGDIPEGYSVSREKKERFSLILESASTNQTSMYLCASKGGVGEKLFFGSGTQLSVL.

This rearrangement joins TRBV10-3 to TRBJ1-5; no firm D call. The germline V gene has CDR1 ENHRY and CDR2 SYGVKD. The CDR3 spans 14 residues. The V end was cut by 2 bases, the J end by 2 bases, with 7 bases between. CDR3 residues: CAISEGLGNQPQHF. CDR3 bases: TGTGCCATCAGTGAGGGTCTAGGCAATCAGCCCCAGCATTTT.

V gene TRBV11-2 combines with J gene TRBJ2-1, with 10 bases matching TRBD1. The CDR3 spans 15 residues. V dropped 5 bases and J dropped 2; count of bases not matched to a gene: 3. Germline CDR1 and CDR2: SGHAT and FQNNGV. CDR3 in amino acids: CASSGGQGAYNEQFF. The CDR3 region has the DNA TGTGCCAGCAGCGGAGGACAGGGGGCCTACAATGAGCAGTTCTTC.

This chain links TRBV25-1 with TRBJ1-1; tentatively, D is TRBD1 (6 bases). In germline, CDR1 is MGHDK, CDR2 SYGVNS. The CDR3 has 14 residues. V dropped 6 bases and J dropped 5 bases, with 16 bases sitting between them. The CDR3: CASRETGFWTEAFF. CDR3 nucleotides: TGTGCCAGCAGGGAGACAGGTTTTTGGACTGAAGCTTTCTTT.

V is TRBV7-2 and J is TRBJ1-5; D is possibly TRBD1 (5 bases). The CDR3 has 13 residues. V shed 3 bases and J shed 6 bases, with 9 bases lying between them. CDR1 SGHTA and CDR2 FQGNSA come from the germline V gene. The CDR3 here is CASSFQGGQPQHF. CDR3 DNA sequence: TGTGCCAGCAGCTTTCAGGGAGGTCAGCCCCAGCATTTT. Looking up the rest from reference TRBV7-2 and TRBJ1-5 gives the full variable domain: GAGVSQSPSNKVTEKGKDVELRCDPISGHTALYWYRQSLGQGLEFLIYFQGNSAPDKSGLPSDRFSAERTGGSVSTLTIQRTQQEDSAVYLCASSFQGGQPQHFGDGTRLSIL.